The rows below give T cell receptor beta chains drawn from one sample of a study of response to subunit inactivated influenza vaccine. TCRdb fed the RT-PCR reads into MiXCR, producing one record per CDR3 protein. The table has over 450,000 distinct CDR3 sequences, 10% to 15% seen once; the top ten hold around 14%. This material consisted of PBMCs from blood, taken more than 35 days after vaccination. Receptors originate from a man aged 50 or older who received an inactivated influenza vaccine. Both conserved end residues are part of each CDR3. Fields, in order: clone size, D gene, V gene, J gene, CDR3 DNA, CDR3 protein. D genes are given only for firm matches. Expanded clones get a size class; other rows say once, few or many, or leave the size out.

>few|.|TRBV7-2|TRBJ2-7
TGTGCCAGCAGCCCGTCTAGCGCCACCTACGAGCAGTACTTC
CASSPSSATYEQYF
>.|.|TRBV5-1|TRBJ2-3
TGCGCCAGCAGCTTGGGGGACAATACGCAGTATTTT
CASSLGDNTQYF
>.|TRBD2|TRBV6-5|TRBJ2-1
TGTGCCAGCAGTTACTTCACTAGCGGGGGGGCTTGGGTCTTC
CASSYFTSGGAWVF
>few|TRBD2|TRBV27|TRBJ2-3
TGTGCCAGCAGTTTATCTTCCCGGACTAGCGGGACAGATACGCAGTATTTT
CASSLSSRTSGTDTQYF
>.|.|TRBV4-1|TRBJ1-1
TGCGCCAGCAGTGTACACCCAAACACTGAAGCTTTCTTT
CASSVHPNTEAFF
>.|.|TRBV5-1|TRBJ2-2
TGCGCCAGCAGCTTGGCGGGGCAAGGCGGGGAGCTGTTTTTT
CASSLAGQGGELFF
>.|TRBD2|TRBV4-3|TRBJ2-1
TGCGCCAGCAGCCAAGAAGTAGGCGGGAGCCCCCATGAGCAGTTCTTC
CASSQEVGGSPHEQFF
>.|.|TRBV20-1|TRBJ2-7
TGCAGTGCTAGAGAACCGGGTCCTTCTCGATGGGCCTCCTACGAGCAGTACTTC
CSAREPGPSRWASYEQYF
>.|.|TRBV5-1|TRBJ2-7
TGCGCCAGCAGCTTGGAGATGGGGCGCCCCGTCGAGCAGTACTTC
CASSLEMGRPVEQYF
>many|.|TRBV12-3/TRBV12-4|TRBJ2-7
TGTGCCAGCAGTTTATCCGGGACCACCTACGAGCAGTACTTC
CASSLSGTTYEQYF
>few|.|TRBV2|TRBJ1-6
TGTGCCAGCAGTGGGGACACGAGCTCCTATAATTCACCCCTCCACTTT
CASSGDTSSYNSPLHF
>medium-sized|.|TRBV12-3/TRBV12-4|TRBJ2-2
TGTGCCAGCAGTTTTGGGGCGACTTTCAACACCGGGGAGCTGTTTTTT
CASSFGATFNTGELFF
>.|.|TRBV4-3|TRBJ1-1
TGCGCCAGCAGCCAAGTTCGAGGGCACGTCGGCACTGAAGCTTTCTTT
CASSQVRGHVGTEAFF
>.|TRBD2|TRBV6-1|TRBJ2-1
TGTGCCAGCAGTGAGACTAGCGGAAGGAATGAGCAGTTCTTC
CASSETSGRNEQFF
>many|.|TRBV10-2|TRBJ2-3
TGCGCCAGCAGGGGACGTTCAGATACGCAGTATTTT
CASRGRSDTQYF
>few|.|TRBV6-1|TRBJ2-7
TGTGCCAGCAGACCCGGGCAGGGGTTTTACGAGCAGTACTTC
CASRPGQGFYEQYF
>.|TRBD1|TRBV20-1|TRBJ1-2
TGCAGTGCCTATCGACAGGGCGCTTCCTATGGCTACACCTTC
CSAYRQGASYGYTF
>.|.|TRBV6-2/TRBV6-3|TRBJ1-6
TGTGCCAGCAACTCCGGGACCCACCTTAATTCACCCCTCCACTTT
CASNSGTHLNSPLHF
>many|.|TRBV7-2|TRBJ1-5
TGTGCCAGCAGCTCAGACCTGAATCAGCCCCAGCATTTT
CASSSDLNQPQHF
>.|.|TRBV21-1|TRBJ2-2
TGTGCCAGCAGGGAGGAACAAGGGGCTACCACCGGGGAGCTGTTTTTT
CASREEQGATTGELFF
>few|TRBD2|TRBV7-3|TRBJ2-1
TGTGCCAGCAGTCAACGGAGCGGGAGGGTGAATGAGCAGTTCTTC
CASSQRSGRVNEQFF
>.|TRBD1|TRBV15|TRBJ2-4
TGTGCCACCAGCGGCGGACAGGTCGGAGCCAAAAACATTCAGTACTTC
CATSGGQVGAKNIQYF
>many|TRBD1|TRBV5-6|TRBJ2-7
TGTGCCAGCAGCTTGGATGACAGGGGGTATTTCGGCGAGCAGTACTTC
CASSLDDRGYFGEQYF
>few|TRBD1|TRBV6-2/TRBV6-3|TRBJ2-5
TGTGCCAGCAGTCCGGGACAGCTGACCTCCCAAGAGACCCAGTACTTC
CASSPGQLTSQETQYF
>.|.|TRBV12-3/TRBV12-4|TRBJ2-3
TGTGCCATTATAGTAGTGGATACGCAGTATTTT
CAIIVVDTQYF
>few|TRBD2|TRBV11-2|TRBJ2-5
TGTGCCAGCAGCTTAGGCGGGAGTGGGACCCAGTACTTC
CASSLGGSGTQYF
>many|TRBD2|TRBV11-2|TRBJ2-2
TGTGCCAGCAGCCCGGAACTAGCGGGAGTCGGGGAGCTGTTTTTT
CASSPELAGVGELFF
>.|.|TRBV29-1|TRBJ2-2
TGCAGCGTTGAAGATCAAGGGGAGCTCCCGAACACCGGGGAGCTGTTTTTT
CSVEDQGELPNTGELFF
>.|.|TRBV6-1|TRBJ1-5
TGTGCCAGCAGTATGGAGAATTCCGGTCAGCCCCAGCATTTT
CASSMENSGQPQHF
>.|.|TRBV28|TRBJ1-1
TGTGCCAACCCAAAGTACACTGAAGCTTTCTTT
CANPKYTEAFF
>.|.|TRBV16|TRBJ2-5
TGTGCCAGCAGCCAAAAAGACGGAGGGCAAGAGACCCAGTACTTC
CASSQKDGGQETQYF
>many|TRBD2|TRBV7-9|TRBJ2-5
TGTGCCAGCAGCTCCTCTAGCGGGAGGGCCTGGGAGACCCAGTACTTC
CASSSSSGRAWETQYF
>few|.|TRBV5-1|TRBJ2-7
TGCGCCAGCAGCTTGCTTTCACTGCCCTACGAGCAGTACTTC
CASSLLSLPYEQYF
>.|.|TRBV12-3/TRBV12-4|TRBJ2-2
TGTGCCAGCAGGACCCCGGGCTCCACCGGGGAGCTGTTTTTT
CASRTPGSTGELFF
>many|TRBD1|TRBV20-1|TRBJ2-7
TGCAGTGCTTTCAGGACAGGGGGGGAGCAGTACTTC
CSAFRTGGEQYF
>.|TRBD2|TRBV7-7|TRBJ2-1
TGTGCCAGCAGTCCTCGACTAGCGGGAGACGATGAGCAGTTCTTC
CASSPRLAGDDEQFF
>.|.|TRBV6-2/TRBV6-3|TRBJ2-7
TGTGCCAGCAGTAACGGGGCCTCCTACGAGCAGTACTTC
CASSNGASYEQYF
>.|.|TRBV3-1|TRBJ2-7
TGTGCCAGCACTTTAGGCGGCGAGCAGTACTTC
CASTLGGEQYF
>few|.|TRBV28|TRBJ2-7
TGTGCCAGCAGTTCCCGACAGGCCCCAGGGGCCTACGAGCAGTACTTC
CASSSRQAPGAYEQYF
>few|.|TRBV5-1|TRBJ1-1
TGCGCCAGCAGCTTGGCCTGGGACACTGAAGCTTTCTTT
CASSLAWDTEAFF
>.|.|TRBV7-2|TRBJ2-7
TGTGCCAGCGGCCCGGGATACGAGCAGTACTTC
CASGPGYEQYF
>few|.|TRBV20-1|TRBJ2-7
TGCAGTGCCCCAGGTCGGCGGGTAGGTCGGGAGCAGTACTTC
CSAPGRRVGREQYF
>.|TRBD1|TRBV5-1|TRBJ1-1
TGCGCCAGCAGCTTGGGACAGGGCGGGTGGGACACTGAAGCTTTCTTT
CASSLGQGGWDTEAFF
>many|.|TRBV6-5|TRBJ2-7
TGTGCCAGCAGTTACTCGGCAGGGTTAGGGGAGCAGTACTTC
CASSYSAGLGEQYF
>many|.|TRBV5-8|TRBJ2-7
TGTGCCAGCAGCTTGGGGGTCGACGAGCAGTACTTC
CASSLGVDEQYF
>few|.|TRBV28|TRBJ1-4
TGTGCCAGCAGTTTATTGGGGGGCGGTGAAAAACTGTTTTTT
CASSLLGGGEKLFF
>.|.|TRBV7-9|TRBJ1-4
TGTGCCAGCAGCACGACAGCCCTCCTGATTGAAAAACTGTTTTTT
CASSTTALLIEKLFF
>.|.|TRBV11-2|TRBJ1-4
TGTGCCAGCAGCTGGAGCAGGGGCGGATACGAAAAACTGTTTTTT
CASSWSRGGYEKLFF
>many|TRBD2|TRBV12-3/TRBV12-4|TRBJ2-3
TGTGCCAGCAGTCTCGCGGGAGGGTCTGTAGATACGCAGTATTTT
CASSLAGGSVDTQYF
>.|TRBD1|TRBV12-3/TRBV12-4|TRBJ2-4
TGTGCCAGCAGTTTAAGCCCGGGACAGGGGGCGTCCAAAAACATTCAGTACTTC
CASSLSPGQGASKNIQYF
>.|TRBD1|TRBV28|TRBJ2-7
TGTGCCAGCAGTTTATACCCGGGACAGATTGAGCAGTACTTC
CASSLYPGQIEQYF
>.|.|TRBV29-1|TRBJ2-7
TGCAGCGTTGGGGGAGAAGGGGCCATATTATACGAGCAGTACTTC
CSVGGEGAILYEQYF
>few|.|TRBV9|TRBJ1-3
TGTGCCAGCGGCCGGGACACCAACTCTGGAAACACCATATATTTT
CASGRDTNSGNTIYF
>.|.|TRBV5-1|TRBJ1-1
TGCGCCAGCAGCAAGATCGAACGGGGGACTGAAGCTTTCTTT
CASSKIERGTEAFF